This paragraph reports one T cell receptor beta chain. The data originate from a study of blood T cell repertoires in COVID-19. At the level of the study: The cDNA or gDNA used as material had been derived from T cells, B-cell-depleted T cells, or PBMCs.

Authors' methods: Using reference gene primer amplification, nucleated cell counts were estimated. This table comes from immunoSEQ multiplex PCR, and its TCRdb copy is limited to in-frame clones, with some not included. The V and J calls and clone size are taken from that table; D and trimming were inferred from the DNA. Of 350,000 to 400,000 clones listed, roughly 90% are singletons. The CDR3 has 16 amino acids. V is TRBV21-1 and J is TRBJ2-3; the table's D call of TRBD2 was not tested on the DNA. TRBV21-1 is labeled a pseudogene. The sample comprised PBMCs or T cells enriched from blood (not recorded which). This clonotype originated in a woman aged 25 to 39 with acute COVID-19. CDR3 sequence (DNA): TGTGCCAGCAGCTCACTTCCGCGGGGGGACACAGATACGCAGTATTTT. This encodes CASSSLPRGDTDTQYF.